A single sample gave rise to the 25 T cell receptor beta chains below, sequenced in a study of CD8 T cells in ankylosing spondylitis (dated by TCRdb to the late 2010s). The study at large found these results: Blood from ankylosing spondylitis patients appeared to be characterized by a TCR beta motif composed of roughly 8 highly homologous amino acid variants.

Their antigen targets remain unknown. Libraries were prepared through 5' RACE. Sequencing instrument: Illumina HiSeq 2500. The public reads were reprocessed in TCRdb via fastp at Q25 and MiXCR, keeping in-frame beta chains. Rows merge per CDR3 protein into single entries with the most common DNA and genes. In all, the sample holds fewer than 500,000 distinct CDR3 sequences, and roughly a quarter of those were seen once. The biggest ten clones account for about 0.92% of the sample. Material: blood, either unsorted or a sorted T cell fraction (not recorded which). All receptors derive from a male donor with ankylosing spondylitis.

For this clonotype: The CDR3 does not close with the conserved phenylalanine or tryptophan, likely indicating a read error. The rearrangement uses TRBV12-3 or TRBV12-4 and TRBJ2-4, with 8 bases aligning to TRBD1. V lost 5 bases and J lost 7; bases outside the gene matches: 7. This CDR3 region has 14 residues. CDR3 bases: TGTGCCAGCAGTAAGACAGGGGCGGCGAACATTCAGTACATC. The encoded protein is CASSKTGAANIQYI.

This clonotype has ten or more counts. The V call is TRBV7-2, the J call TRBJ2-1; a possible D gene is TRBD2 (6 bases). CDR1 is SGHTA, CDR2 FQGNSA, per germline. The CDR3 extends over 13 amino acids. The germline V and J ends were trimmed by 2 bases and 11 bases, with 13 bases remaining between them. In nucleotides, the CDR3 is TGTGCCAGCAGCTTACCGGGAGCGGTCAAGCAGTTCTTC. Encoded protein: CASSLPGAVKQFF. The entire variable domain, with the rest obtained from reference TRBV7-2 and TRBJ2-1, is as follows: GAGVSQSPSNKVTEKGKDVELRCDPISGHTALYWYRQSLGQGLEFLIYFQGNSAPDKSGLPSDRFSAERTGGSVSTLTIQRTQQEDSAVYLCASSLPGAVKQFFGPGTRLTVL.

This chain connects TRBV3-1 to TRBJ2-1; TRBD1 agrees at 8 bases. Germline-derived CDR1 and CDR2 are LGHDT and YNNKEL (reference sequence). With 3 bases clipped from V and 3 bases from J, the junction kept 4 bases outside the gene matches. The CDR3 has 15 amino acids. CDR3 residues: CASSQTGVNYNEQFF. Here the CDR3 DNA reads TGTGCCAGCAGCCAGACAGGGGTAAACTACAATGAGCAGTTCTTC.

This clonotype was detected a few times. This chain joins TRBV5-1 and TRBJ1-2; D is unresolved. Germline V lookup: CDR1 SGHRS, CDR2 YFSETQ. This CDR3 contains 14 residues. Trimming left V 1 base short and J 2 bases short, with 9 bases between. CDR3 sequence: CASSLLPRNYGYTF. In nucleotides, the CDR3 is TGCGCCAGCAGCTTGCTCCCGAGAAACTATGGCTACACCTTC.

The V and J genes are TRBV20-1 and TRBJ1-2; possible D gene TRBD1, 5 bases. The ends were cut back, 7 bases at V and 4 bases at J, with 10 bases in the middle. Germline V gene data show CDR1 as DFQATT and CDR2 as SNEGSKA (reference sequence). The CDR3 totals 11 residues. As DNA, the CDR3 is TGCAGTGGGGGAGGGGCCTATGGCTACACCTTC. Its translation is CSGGGAYGYTF.

This clonotype was recorded a few times. The chain has TRBV11-2 and TRBJ2-1, with D perhaps matching TRBD2 (7 bases). This CDR3 is 12 amino acids long. Trimming stripped 5 bases from V and 8 bases from J, with 10 bases between. Per germline, CDR1 SGHAT and CDR2 FQNNGV. CDR3 sequence (DNA): TGTGCCAGCAGCCTAGGGGGGGATGAGCAGTTCTTC. Protein product: CASSLGGDEQFF. The variable domain in full, completed from reference TRBV11-2 and TRBJ2-1, reads EAGVAQSPRYKIIEKRQSVAFWCNPISGHATLYWYQQILGQGPKLLIQFQNNGVVDDSQLPKDRFSAERLKGVDSTLKIQPAKLEDSAVYLCASSLGGDEQFFGPGTRLTVL.

This rearrangement joins TRBV6-5 to TRBJ2-2, with a possible D match to TRBD1 (5 bases). Trimming cost V 7 bases and J 0 bases, with 12 bases left between them. Per the germline V gene, CDR1 is MNHEY and CDR2 is SVGAGI. This CDR3 is built from 15 residues. The CDR3 reads CASIRQFANTGELFF. CDR3 coding DNA: TGTGCCAGCATTAGACAGTTCGCGAACACCGGGGAGCTGTTTTTT.

This clonotype was counted between two and nine times. The V gene is TRBV6-1, the J gene TRBJ2-2, with 7 nucleotides matching TRBD1. Germline V gives CDR1 MNHNS, CDR2 SASEGT. The CDR3 runs to 18 residues. Losses at the gene ends were 4 bases for V and 0 bases for J; bases not matched to a gene: 11. CDR3 region: CASSVQGSLTTNTGELFF. In DNA form, the CDR3 reads TGTGCCAGCAGTGTACAGGGGAGCTTAACTACGAACACCGGGGAGCTGTTTTTT.

The chain combines TRBV12-3 or TRBV12-4 with TRBJ1-6; D not resolved. The ends were cut back, 6 bases at V and 15 bases at J, with 18 bases in the middle. CDR3 length: 13 residues. The CDR3 coding sequence is TGTGCCAGCAGCCGGACGGACTCCGTAGACCTCCACTTT. The encoded protein is CASSRTDSVDLHF.

This clonotype was counted a few times. This chain links TRBV24-1 with TRBJ2-3; 10 bases align to TRBD2. V gave up 2 bases and J gave up 2 bases; unmatched junction bases: 6. Germline V CDR1 and CDR2: KGHDR, SFDVKD. The CDR3 is made up of 17 amino acids. In DNA, the CDR3 is TGTGCCACCAGTGATTCCGGGACTAGCGTTTACACAGATACGCAGTATTTT. The encoded protein is CATSDSGTSVYTDTQYF.

The rearrangement uses TRBV7-8 and TRBJ2-2; 11 bases agree with TRBD1. The CDR3 has 17 residues. V lost 6 bases, J lost 0 bases, and 6 bases stayed unmatched. CDR1 SGHVS and CDR2 FQNEAQ come from the germline V gene. This chain's CDR3 is CASSPWTGGANTGELFF. CDR3 nucleotide sequence: TGTGCCAGCAGTCCCTGGACAGGGGGCGCGAACACCGGGGAGCTGTTTTTT.

This sequence joins TRBV20-1 and TRBJ1-2, with 10 bases aligning to TRBD1. With 1 base clipped from V and 3 bases from J, the junction kept 2 bases outside the gene matches. The CDR3 contains 14 residues. The V gene's germline CDR1 is DFQATT and CDR2 SNEGSKA (reference sequence). CDR3 in amino acids: CSARGDRGDYGYTF. The CDR3 coding sequence is TGCAGTGCTAGAGGGGACAGGGGAGACTATGGCTACACCTTC.

The gene calls are TRBV3-1 and TRBJ1-1; D is possibly TRBD1 (5 bases). V shed 1 base and J shed 0 bases, with 12 bases lying between them. The CDR3 contains 16 residues. Germline V gives CDR1 LGHDT, CDR2 YNNKEL (reference sequence). CDR3 DNA sequence: TGTGCCAGCAGCCAAGTGGTGGGGCGCGTGAACACTGAAGCTTTCTTT. Protein: CASSQVVGRVNTEAFF.

In its sample, this clonotype was seen a few times. The chain recombines TRBV11-2 with TRBJ2-1; D remains unclear. Germline loops: CDR1 SGHAT, CDR2 FQNNGV. Between the trimmed V and J ends, which lost 2 bases and 9 bases, there was a span of 8 bases. The CDR3 runs 12 residues. CDR3 DNA sequence: TGTGCCAGCAGCTTACTAGTACTTGAGCAGTTCTTC. As protein: CASSLLVLEQFF.

This clonotype was seen a handful of times. The chain links TRBV7-2 to TRBJ2-3; 9 nucleotides match TRBD2. CDR3 size: 15 residues. J was trimmed by 2 bases and V by 6 bases; bases with no gene match: 6. Germline V gene data show CDR1 as SGHTA and CDR2 as FQGNSA. CDR3 protein: CASSQGLANTDTQYF. The CDR3 DNA sequence: TGTGCCAGCAGTCAGGGACTAGCTAACACAGATACGCAGTATTTT.

The CDR3: CASSPQGVTEAFF. The CDR3 DNA sequence: TGTGCCAGCAGTCCACAGGGAGTCACTGAAGCTTTCTTT. The genes are TRBV7-9 and TRBJ1-1, with TRBD1 as a possible D gene (6 bases). The CDR3 runs 13 residues. V was cut by 6 bases and J by 4 bases, with 12 bases left in between. Per the germline V gene, CDR1 is SEHNR and CDR2 is FQNEAQ (reference sequence). The variable domain in full, completed from reference TRBV7-9 and TRBJ1-1, reads DTGVSQNPRHKITKRGQNVTFRCDPISEHNRLYWYRQTLGQGPEFLTYFQNEAQLEKSRLLSDRFSAERPKGSFSTLEIQRTEQGDSAMYLCASSPQGVTEAFFGQGTRLTVV.

V usage is TRBV19 and J usage is TRBJ1-3, with D perhaps TRBD1 (6 bases). Trimming pared 7 bases from V and 0 bases from J, leaving 13 bases between. Germline V gene sequence: CDR1 LNHDA, CDR2 SQIVND (reference sequence). The CDR3 contains 15 residues. CDR3 residues: CASMTGLYSGNTIYF. DNA for the CDR3: TGTGCCAGTATGACAGGACTCTACTCTGGAAACACCATATATTTT.

J is TRBJ1-6 and V is TRBV5-6; D ambiguous. Germline V gene lookup returns CDR1 SGHDT and CDR2 YYEEEE. The CDR3 loop spans 14 amino acids. Trimming took off 4 bases at V and 5 bases at J, with 10 bases between the two ends. DNA for the CDR3: TGTGCCAGCAGCCCATTATTTAATAATTCACCCCTCCACTTT. Amino acids: CASSPLFNNSPLHF. Variable domain in full (rest from reference TRBV5-6 and TRBJ1-6): DAGVTQSPTHLIKTRGQQVTLRCSPKSGHDTVSWYQQALGQGPQFIFQYYEEEERQRGNFPDRFSGHQFPNYSSELNVNALLLGDSALYLCASSPLFNNSPLHFGNGTRLTVT.

The chain employs TRBV12-3 or TRBV12-4 and TRBJ2-1; 12 nucleotides agree with TRBD2. The V and J ends lost 7 bases and 8 bases, in that order; junction bases with no gene match: 6. CDR3 length: 14 residues. Here the CDR3 reads CASNRLAGDDEQFF. The DNA of the CDR3 is TGTGCCAGCAATCGACTAGCGGGAGACGATGAGCAGTTCTTC.

This clonotype has a handful of counts. The V and J genes are TRBV20-1 and TRBJ2-7; TRBD2 matches 11 bases. The germline V gene encodes CDR1 DFQATT and CDR2 SNEGSKA (reference sequence). The J segment lost 2 bases and the V segment lost 5 bases, leaving 11 bases of the junction unmatched. The CDR3 consists of 16 residues. The CDR3 coding sequence is TGCAGTGCTTTACCCCGACTAGCGGGGACAACCTACGAGCAGTACTTC. Translated, it gives CSALPRLAGTTYEQYF.

The chain has TRBV3-1 and TRBJ2-2, with 9 bases fitting TRBD1. This CDR3 region has 15 residues. Losses at the gene ends were 1 base for V and 6 bases for J; bases not matched to a gene: 3. Germline V gene data show CDR1 as LGHDT and CDR2 as YNNKEL (reference sequence). The CDR3 reads CASSQGTGEPGELFF. The DNA of the CDR3 is TGTGCCAGCAGCCAAGGGACAGGGGAACCCGGGGAGCTGTTTTTT.

This chain joins TRBV18 and TRBJ2-5; D is undetermined. CDR1 KGHSH and CDR2 LQKENI come from the germline V gene. The V gene lost 0 bases and the J gene lost 5 bases, with 13 bases spanning the gap. The length of the CDR3 is 15 residues. CDR3 amino acids: CASSPPVGSRETQYF. Written as DNA, the CDR3 is TGTGCCAGCTCACCACCGGTGGGCAGCAGGGAGACCCAGTACTTC.

Only a few counts were recorded for this clonotype. The chain uses TRBV11-2 and TRBJ2-5, with D hard to call. V shed 5 bases and J shed 1 base, with 5 bases lying between them. Germline V CDR1 and CDR2: SGHAT, FQNNGV. The CDR3 consists of 12 residues. The CDR3 spells CASSAFQETQYF. CDR3 sequence (DNA): TGTGCCAGCAGCGCATTCCAAGAGACCCAGTACTTC.

This chain joins TRBV11-3 and TRBJ2-2; TRBD1 matches 8 bases. V was clipped by 5 bases and J by 4 bases; unmatched bases: 6. The CDR3 loop spans 15 amino acids. Germline V gives CDR1 SGHNT, CDR2 YENEEA. The CDR3 sequence: CASSPGGRITGELFF. The CDR3 DNA sequence: TGTGCCAGCAGCCCAGGGGGCAGAATCACCGGGGAGCTGTTTTTT.

This clonotype was counted only a few times. The gene calls are TRBV6-5 and TRBJ2-1; D not resolved. This CDR3 spans 16 amino acids. V was clipped by 0 bases and J by 1 base, with 10 bases between them. CDR1 is MNHEY, CDR2 SVGAGI, per germline. CDR3 DNA: TGTGCCAGCAGTTACTCGGTTAGCAGATCCTACAATGAGCAGTTCTTC. Translated, it gives CASSYSVSRSYNEQFF.